The entry that follows covers one T cell receptor (beta chain) sequence. This sample is part of a study of blood T cell repertoires in COVID-19. Per germline, CDR1 SNHLY and CDR2 FYNNEI. The trim removed 8 bases at V and 5 bases at J, leaving 11 bases unmatched. The CDR3 has 14 residues. The study drew participants aged about 18 to 89 years from roughly 25 US areas. Participant-reported clinical history was the basis for cohort assignment. Among Cohort 3 donors, those recovered had two negative PCRs, clearance, or symptom resolution. Original methodology: Amplification with reference gene primers provided the estimates of nucleated cell counts. The method was immunoSEQ multiplex PCR; TCRdb's version includes in-frame clones alone and lacks a portion of them. V and J calls and clone size are copied from that table; D and trimming were computed from the DNA. The table records 220,000 or so clones, around 83% of them present only once.

This sequence was found in a woman aged 35 to 49 who had recovered from COVID-19. The chain carries TRBV2 and TRBJ2-7, with 8 bases fitting TRBD1. Sample: PBMCs or T cells enriched from blood (not recorded which). CDR3 coding DNA: TGTGCCAGCGGGTTGAGGACAGGGCGGAACGAGCAGTACTTC. This gives the protein CASGLRTGRNEQYF.